In its sample, the clone carrying this TCR beta chain was seen a few times. This specimen comes from a study of glioma-infiltrating T cells after dendritic cell vaccination. Overall study: Patients had newly diagnosed or recurrent glioblastoma and received dendritic cell vaccines. Treatment, given 2003 to 2012, was autologous tumor lysate-pulsed dendritic cell vaccination.

The assay was immunoSEQ multiplex PCR, and TCRdb's table has in-frame clones only and misses some. The sample holds roughly 100,000 clones, roughly 87% seen once. The CDR3 length is 14 residues. Germline V gives CDR1 MNHEY, CDR2 SMNVEV (reference sequence). Unmatched junction bases numbered 11, after V lost 6 bases and J lost 6 bases. Time point meaning: after dendritic cell vaccination, including at tumor progression/relapse. This specimen consisted of blood, obtained after dendritic cell vaccination. The sequence was collected from a human donor with glioblastoma. The V call is TRBV27, the J call TRBJ2-7, with TRBD1 identical over 7 bases. The chain's CDR3 is CASRGAGTVTEQYF. CDR3 nucleotide sequence: TGTGCCAGCAGAGGGGCCGGGACAGTGACCGAGCAGTACTTC.